This is a list of T cell receptor beta chains from one sample in a study of blood T cell repertoires in COVID-19. Assay: immunoSEQ multiplex PCR; the TCRdb copy retains only in-frame clones and omits some. The table shows hundreds of thousands of clones, with roughly 84% occurring only once. Sequences were obtained from PBMCs or T cells enriched from blood (not recorded which). These receptors all stem from a woman aged 25 to 39 who had recovered from COVID-19. Each CDR3 is given with its conserved first and last residue. The D gene is left open where the match is weak. Rows may omit the clone size; those that give it use once, few, many or a size class.

CASSQDTVSTLQYF | TGTGCCAGCAGCCAAGATACGGTGTCTACGTTGCAGTACTTC | NA | TRBJ2-7 | NA | TRBV3-1/TRBV3-2
CASRQMNTEAFF | TGTGCCAGCAGGCAGATGAACACTGAAGCTTTCTTT | NA | TRBJ1-1 | NA | TRBV6-5
CASRSGTGASGNTIYF | TGTGCCAGCAGGTCCGGGACTGGAGCCTCTGGAAACACCATATATTTT | NA | TRBJ1-3 | NA | TRBV5-6
CASRRTGWGDEQFF | TGTGCCAGCCGGAGGACAGGGTGGGGGGATGAGCAGTTCTTC | TRBD1 | TRBJ2-1 | NA | TRBV28
CASSFGQVDEQYF | TGTGCCAGCTCGTTTGGACAGGTCGACGAGCAGTACTTC | TRBD1 | TRBJ2-7 | NA | TRBV18
CASSARVGQGLLNTEAFF | TGTGCCAGCAGCGCCAGGGTAGGTCAGGGTCTTTTGAACACTGAAGCTTTCTTT | NA | TRBJ1-1 | NA | TRBV9
CASRVAGGSYEQYF | TGTGCCAGTAGAGTAGCGGGAGGCTCCTACGAGCAGTACTTC | TRBD2 | TRBJ2-7 | NA | TRBV19
CASSPFDRANYGYTF | TGTGCCAGCAGTCCCTTCGACAGAGCTAACTATGGCTACACCTTC | NA | TRBJ1-2 | NA | TRBV27
CASAAGSLNSPLHF | TGTGCCAGCGCCGCCGGGTCCCTGAATTCACCCCTCCACTTT | NA | TRBJ1-6 | NA | TRBV27
CASIPGGTYNEQFF | TGTGCCAGCATTCCGGGAGGAACCTACAATGAGCAGTTCTTC | TRBD2 | TRBJ2-1 | NA | TRBV28
CASSVRDRAGEKLFF | TGTGCCAGCAGCGTCCGGGACAGGGCCGGTGAAAAACTGTTTTTT | TRBD1 | TRBJ1-4 | NA | TRBV7-6
CASSHIAGPYEQYF | TGCGCCAGCAGCCATATAGCGGGACCCTACGAGCAGTACTTC | TRBD2 | TRBJ2-7 | few | TRBV4-1
CASSLAVHSSGNTIYF | TGTGCCAGCAGCTTAGCGGTCCACAGCTCTGGAAACACCATATATTTT | NA | TRBJ1-3 | NA | TRBV7-2
CASRSLGSLWTDSSYNEQFF | TGTGCCAGCAGATCCCTCGGTTCGCTTTGGACGGACAGCTCCTACAATGAGCAGTTCTTC | NA | TRBJ2-1 | once | TRBV28
CASSKQLIREANYGYTF | TGTGCCAGCAGCAAACAGTTAATTCGGGAGGCCAACTATGGCTACACCTTC | NA | TRBJ1-2 | NA | TRBV21-1
CASSQLTLYGYTF | TGTGCCAGCAGCCAACTGACACTCTATGGCTACACCTTC | NA | TRBJ1-2 | NA | TRBV4-2
CASSLVRQGANTEAFF | TGTGCCAGCAGCTTAGTACGTCAGGGGGCGAACACTGAAGCTTTCTTT | TRBD1 | TRBJ1-1 | NA | TRBV7-2
CASSEGLAGTTDTQYF | TGTGCCAGCAGTGAGGGACTAGCGGGGACCACAGATACGCAGTATTTT | TRBD2 | TRBJ2-3 | once | TRBV2
CASRPRFLLVFLTQGRAFF | TGTGCCAGCAGGCCCCGTTTCTTGTTAGTCTTCCTGACACAGGGGAGAGCTTTCTTT | TRBD1 | TRBJ1-1 | NA | TRBV2
CASSESPLRSDTQYF | TGTGCCAGCAGTGAATCACCCCTTAGGAGCGATACGCAGTATTTT | NA | TRBJ2-3 | NA | TRBV6-1
CASSDSGTGYNEQFF | TGTGCCAGCAGTGACTCTGGGACAGGTTACAATGAGCAGTTCTTC | TRBD1 | TRBJ2-1 | NA | TRBV6-4
CASSPGQGGDEQFF | TGCGCCAGCAGCCCGGGACAGGGGGGTGATGAGCAGTTCTTC | TRBD1 | TRBJ2-1 | NA | TRBV5-1
CASSEGANSPLHF | TGTGCCAGCAGTGAGGGGGCTAATTCACCCCTCCACTTT | NA | TRBJ1-6 | NA | TRBV25-1
CASSLQGGNNEQYF | TGTGCCAGCAGTTTACAGGGAGGAAACAACGAGCAGTACTTC | NA | TRBJ2-7 | NA | TRBV7-2
CASSLGQGNFGGANVLTF | TGTGCCAGCAGCCTAGGACAGGGGAACTTTGGGGGGGCCAACGTCCTGACTTTC | TRBD1 | TRBJ2-6 | NA | TRBV7-8
CASSESYRGLGTQYF | TGTGCCAGCAGTGAGAGCTACAGGGGGCTCGGGACCCAGTACTTC | TRBD1 | TRBJ2-5 | NA | TRBV2
CASSLSYREKLFF | TGTGCCAGCAGTTTATCGTATCGGGAAAAACTGTTTTTT | NA | TRBJ1-4 | NA | TRBV27
CASSFVGGNYGYTF | TGTGCCAGCAGTTTTGTAGGGGGCAACTATGGCTACACCTTC | TRBD1 | TRBJ1-2 | NA | TRBV28
CASSNMLNYGYTF | TGTGCCAGCAGTAACATGCTGAACTATGGCTACACCTTC | NA | TRBJ1-2 | NA | TRBV6-5
CASSLESRGSGYTF | TGTGCCAGCAGCCTAGAGTCCAGGGGCAGCGGCTACACCTTC | NA | TRBJ1-2 | NA | TRBV7-9
CASSQSTAGGHYEQYF | TGTGCCAGCAGCCAATCTACGGCGGGGGGGCACTACGAGCAGTACTTC | TRBD2 | TRBJ2-7 | NA | TRBV3-1/TRBV3-2
CASSLTSAGGRWNTEAFF | TGCGCCAGCAGCTTGACAAGCGCCGGGGGGCGCTGGAACACTGAAGCTTTCTTT | NA | TRBJ1-1 | NA | TRBV5-1
CASSYSGIIHEQYF | TGTGCCAGCAGTTACAGCGGGATAATCCACGAGCAGTACTTC | TRBD2 | TRBJ2-7 | NA | TRBV7-2
CASSLQGADTQYF | TGTGCCAGCAGCTTGCAAGGGGCAGATACGCAGTATTTT | NA | TRBJ2-3 | NA | TRBV5-8
CASSQDAKEEQYF | TGTGCCAGCAGCCAAGATGCTAAAGAGGAGCAGTACTTC | NA | TRBJ2-7 | NA | TRBV3-1/TRBV3-2
CASMQQGYGYTF | TGTGCCAGCATGCAGCAGGGCTATGGCTACACCTTC | NA | TRBJ1-2 | NA | TRBV5-4
CASSLAGPREQYF | TGTGCCAGCAGTCTAGCGGGGCCTCGGGAGCAGTACTTC | TRBD2 | TRBJ2-7 | NA | TRBV12-3/TRBV12-4
CASSHPQGSYTF | TGCGCCAGCAGCCACCCCCAGGGAAGCTACACCTTC | NA | TRBJ1-2 | NA | TRBV4-1
CASRQQATNEKLFF | TGTGCCAGCAGACAGCAAGCAACTAATGAAAAACTGTTTTTT | NA | TRBJ1-4 | once | TRBV2
CSAGQQNTEAFF | TGCAGCGCCGGACAGCAGAACACTGAAGCTTTCTTT | NA | TRBJ1-1 | NA | TRBV29-1
CASSLDRDANYGYTF | TGTGCCAGCAGCTTAGACAGAGATGCTAACTATGGCTACACCTTC | NA | TRBJ1-2 | few | TRBV7-2
CASSLSGENTEAFF | TGTGCCAGCAGCTTGAGCGGGGAGAACACTGAAGCTTTCTTT | NA | TRBJ1-1 | NA | TRBV11-3
CASSWTGGKLFF | TGTGCCAGCAGTTGGACGGGAGGAAAACTGTTTTTT | NA | TRBJ1-4 | NA | TRBV7-2